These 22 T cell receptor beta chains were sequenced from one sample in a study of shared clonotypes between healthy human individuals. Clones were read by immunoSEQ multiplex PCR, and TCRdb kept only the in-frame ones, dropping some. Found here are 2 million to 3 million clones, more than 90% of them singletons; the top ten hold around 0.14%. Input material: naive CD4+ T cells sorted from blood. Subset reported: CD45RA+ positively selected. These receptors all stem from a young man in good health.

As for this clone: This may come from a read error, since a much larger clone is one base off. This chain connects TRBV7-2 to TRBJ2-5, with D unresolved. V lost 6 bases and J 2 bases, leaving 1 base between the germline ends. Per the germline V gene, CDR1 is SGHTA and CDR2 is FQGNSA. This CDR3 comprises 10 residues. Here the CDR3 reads CASRQETQYF. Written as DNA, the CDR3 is TGTGCCAGCAGACAAGAGACCCAGTACTTC.

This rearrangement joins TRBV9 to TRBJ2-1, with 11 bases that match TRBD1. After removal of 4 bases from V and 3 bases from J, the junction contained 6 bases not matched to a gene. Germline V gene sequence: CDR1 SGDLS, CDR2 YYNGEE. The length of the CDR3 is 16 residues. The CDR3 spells CASSNTGTGGYNEQFF. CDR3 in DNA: TGTGCCAGCAGCAACACCGGGACAGGGGGCTACAATGAGCAGTTCTTC.

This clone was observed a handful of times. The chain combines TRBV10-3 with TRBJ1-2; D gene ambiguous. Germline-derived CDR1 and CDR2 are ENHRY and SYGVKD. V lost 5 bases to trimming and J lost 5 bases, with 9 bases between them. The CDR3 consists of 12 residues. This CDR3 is CAISRVEYGYTF. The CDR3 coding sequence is TGTGCCATCAGTAGGGTTGAGTATGGCTACACCTTC.

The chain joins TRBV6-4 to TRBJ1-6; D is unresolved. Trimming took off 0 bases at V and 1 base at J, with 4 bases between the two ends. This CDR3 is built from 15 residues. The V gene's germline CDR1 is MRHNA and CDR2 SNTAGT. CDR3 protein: CASSDSRSYNSPLHF. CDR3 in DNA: TGTGCCAGCAGTGACTCGAGGTCCTATAATTCACCCCTCCACTTT.

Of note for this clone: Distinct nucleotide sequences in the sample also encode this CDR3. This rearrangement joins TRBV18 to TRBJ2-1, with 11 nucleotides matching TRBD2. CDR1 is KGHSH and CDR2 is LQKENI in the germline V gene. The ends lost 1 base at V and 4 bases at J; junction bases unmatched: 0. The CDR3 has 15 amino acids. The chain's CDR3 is CASSPLAGGYNEQFF. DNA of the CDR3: TGTGCCAGCTCACCACTAGCGGGAGGGTACAATGAGCAGTTCTTC.

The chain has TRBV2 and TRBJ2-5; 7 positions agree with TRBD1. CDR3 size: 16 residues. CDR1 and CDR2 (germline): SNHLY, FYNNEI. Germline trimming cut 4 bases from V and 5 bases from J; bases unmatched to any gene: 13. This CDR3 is CASSAGKTGQGETQYF. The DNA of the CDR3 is TGTGCCAGCAGTGCGGGGAAGACAGGGCAGGGGGAGACCCAGTACTTC.

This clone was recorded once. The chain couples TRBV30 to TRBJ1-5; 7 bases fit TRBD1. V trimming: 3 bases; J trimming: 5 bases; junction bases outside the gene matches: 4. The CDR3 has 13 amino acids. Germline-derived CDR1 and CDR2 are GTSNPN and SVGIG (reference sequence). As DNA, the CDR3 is TGTGCCTGGAGAGACAGGGCGGATCAGCCCCAGCATTTT. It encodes CAWRDRADQPQHF.

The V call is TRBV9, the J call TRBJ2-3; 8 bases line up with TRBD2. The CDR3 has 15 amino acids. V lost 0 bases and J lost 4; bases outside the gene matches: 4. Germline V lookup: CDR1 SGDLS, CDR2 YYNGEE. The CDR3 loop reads CASSVAVGRADTQYF. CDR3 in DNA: TGTGCCAGCAGCGTAGCAGTCGGGAGGGCAGATACGCAGTATTTT.

The CDR3 DNA sequence: TGTGCCAGTAGTTCTGGGACTAGCGGGAGAGGGGGTACGCAGTATTTT. Translation: CASSSGTSGRGGTQYF. The chain uses TRBV19 and TRBJ2-3; 14 bases align to TRBD2. The trim removed 5 bases at V and 8 bases at J, leaving 9 bases unmatched. The germline CDR1 and CDR2 sequences are LNHDA and SQIVND (reference sequence). The CDR3 spans 16 residues.

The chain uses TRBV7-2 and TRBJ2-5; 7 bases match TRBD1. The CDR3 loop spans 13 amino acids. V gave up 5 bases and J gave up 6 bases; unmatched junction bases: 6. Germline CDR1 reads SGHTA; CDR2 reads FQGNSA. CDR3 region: CASSVDRVQTQYF. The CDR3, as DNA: TGTGCCAGCAGCGTCGACAGGGTGCAGACCCAGTACTTC.

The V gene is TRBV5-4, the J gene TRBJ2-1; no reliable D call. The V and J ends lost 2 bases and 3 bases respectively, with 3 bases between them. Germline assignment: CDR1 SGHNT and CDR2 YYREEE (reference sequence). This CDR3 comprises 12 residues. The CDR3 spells CASSLYYNEQFF. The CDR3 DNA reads TGTGCCAGCAGCTTATACTACAATGAGCAGTTCTTC.

The CDR3 sequence is CSVRPGSSYNEQFF. The CDR3 DNA follows: TGCAGCGTTCGTCCGGGCAGCTCCTACAATGAGCAGTTCTTC. This chain uses TRBV29-1 with TRBJ2-1; D is unresolved. Trimming cost V 5 bases and J 0 bases, with 11 bases left between them. The CDR3 consists of 14 residues. Looked up from germline, CDR1 is SQVTM and CDR2 is ANQGSEA.

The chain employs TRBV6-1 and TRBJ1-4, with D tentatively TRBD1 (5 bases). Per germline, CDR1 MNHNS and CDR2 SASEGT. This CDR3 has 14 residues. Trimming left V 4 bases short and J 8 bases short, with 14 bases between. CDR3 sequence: CASSGGGNQEKLFF. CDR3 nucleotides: TGTGCCAGCAGTGGGGGGGGGAATCAGGAAAAACTGTTTTTT.

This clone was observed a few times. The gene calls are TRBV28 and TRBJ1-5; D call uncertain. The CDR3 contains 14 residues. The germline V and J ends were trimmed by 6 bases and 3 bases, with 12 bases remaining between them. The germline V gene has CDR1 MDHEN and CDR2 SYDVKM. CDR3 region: CASRLGPFNQPQHF. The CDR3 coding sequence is TGTGCCAGCAGACTCGGGCCGTTCAATCAGCCCCAGCATTTT.

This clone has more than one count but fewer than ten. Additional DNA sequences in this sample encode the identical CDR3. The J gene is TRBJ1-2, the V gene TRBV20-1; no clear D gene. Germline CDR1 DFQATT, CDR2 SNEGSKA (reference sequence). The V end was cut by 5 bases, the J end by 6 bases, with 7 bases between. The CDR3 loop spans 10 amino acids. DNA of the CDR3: TGCAGTGCTTCTAGAGATGGCTACACCTTC. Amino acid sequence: CSASRDGYTF.

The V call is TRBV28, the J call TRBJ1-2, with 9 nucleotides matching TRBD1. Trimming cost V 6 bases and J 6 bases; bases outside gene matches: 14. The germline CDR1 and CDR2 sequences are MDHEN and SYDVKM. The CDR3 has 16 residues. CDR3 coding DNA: TGTGCCAGCAGCTCTGAAGATTGGGGACAGGGTGATGGCTACACCTTC. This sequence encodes CASSSEDWGQGDGYTF.

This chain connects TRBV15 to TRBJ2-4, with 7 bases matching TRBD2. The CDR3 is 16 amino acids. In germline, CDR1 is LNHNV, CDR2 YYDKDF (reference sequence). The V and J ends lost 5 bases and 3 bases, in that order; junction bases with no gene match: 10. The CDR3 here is CATSLSRGGGKNIQYF. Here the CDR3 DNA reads TGTGCCACCAGCCTCTCCCGGGGCGGGGGCAAAAACATTCAGTACTTC.

CDR3 residues: CASSLAGWSVYEQYF. In DNA, the CDR3 is TGTGCCAGCAGCTTAGCGGGTTGGAGCGTCTACGAGCAGTACTTC. V is TRBV7-9 and J is TRBJ2-7; D unresolved. Germline V lookup: CDR1 SEHNR, CDR2 FQNEAQ (reference sequence). The CDR3 has 15 amino acids. The V and J ends lost 0 bases and 3 bases respectively, with 12 bases between them.

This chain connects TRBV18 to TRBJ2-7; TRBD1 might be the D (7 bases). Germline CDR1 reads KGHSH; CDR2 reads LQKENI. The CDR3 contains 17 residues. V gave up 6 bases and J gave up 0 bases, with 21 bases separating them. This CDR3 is CASSASGGGDLSYEQYF. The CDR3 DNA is TGTGCCAGCTCCGCGAGCGGAGGGGGCGACCTCTCCTACGAGCAGTACTTC.

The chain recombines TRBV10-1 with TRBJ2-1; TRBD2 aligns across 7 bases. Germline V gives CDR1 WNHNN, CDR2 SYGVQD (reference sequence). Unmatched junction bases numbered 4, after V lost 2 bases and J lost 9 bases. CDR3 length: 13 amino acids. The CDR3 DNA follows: TGCGCCAGCAGTGAGACTAGCGTCGGTGAGCAGTTCTTC. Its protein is CASSETSVGEQFF.

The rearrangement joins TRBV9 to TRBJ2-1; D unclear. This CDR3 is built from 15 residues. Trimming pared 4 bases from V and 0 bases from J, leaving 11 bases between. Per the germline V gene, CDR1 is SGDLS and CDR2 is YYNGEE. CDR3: CASSSRGSSYNEQFF. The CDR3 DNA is TGTGCCAGCAGCTCCCGCGGAAGCTCCTACAATGAGCAGTTCTTC.

The CDR3 DNA is TGTGCCAGCCTCGGAAGGGGACGGGAAGCTTTCTTT. Protein product: CASLGRGREAFF. The chain carries TRBV6-6 and TRBJ1-1, with D tentatively TRBD1 (5 bases). CDR1 MNHNY and CDR2 SVGAGI come from the germline V gene (reference sequence). V was shortened by 8 bases and J by 8 bases, with 15 bases between the two germline ends. The CDR3 has 12 residues.